This T cell receptor beta chain was captured by sequencing in a study of shared clonotypes between healthy human individuals. Some clones are missing from TCRdb's copy, which holds only in-frame ones; the method was immunoSEQ multiplex PCR. The sample yields a few hundred thousand clones, roughly 95% seen once. Terminally differentiated effector memory CD45RA+ cells were excluded by CCR7 positive selection of CD45RO-negative cells. V lost 4 bases, J lost 4 bases, and 11 bases lay in between. Germline V gene sequence: CDR1 MDHEN, CDR2 SYDVKM. The CDR3 is 13 amino acids. Sequencing was carried out using naive CD8+ T cells sorted from blood. The gene calls are TRBV28 and TRBJ2-7, with D perhaps matching TRBD1 or TRBD2 (6 bases each). The TCR comes from a woman in her twenties or thirties in good health. The chain's CDR3 is CASSYQGRYEQYF. The DNA of the CDR3 is TGTGCCAGCAGTTACCAGGGGAGGTACGAGCAGTACTTC.